Listed here are 21 T cell receptor beta chains from one sample, sequenced in a study of shared clonotypes between healthy human individuals. The protocol was immunoSEQ multiplex PCR, while the TCRdb copy is restricted to in-frame clones and leaves out a portion. The table lists approximately 510,000 clones, 79% of them singletons, with roughly 13% in the top ten. Sequencing was performed on PBMCs. The receptors shown here come from a woman in her thirties or forties in good health. Some clones in this sample may be carry-over from other donors' samples.

This clone was seen only once. The chain uses TRBV11-2 and TRBJ2-3, with TRBD2 identical over 10 bases. J was trimmed by 6 bases and V by 1 base; bases with no gene match: 4. Germline assignment: CDR1 SGHAT and CDR2 FQNNGV. The CDR3 sequence is 15 residues long. This chain's CDR3 is CASSLALAGADTQYF. CDR3 bases: TGTGCCAGCAGCTTAGCTCTAGCGGGAGCCGATACGCAGTATTTT.

This clone has more than one count but fewer than ten. The same CDR3 arises from other DNA sequences in this sample as well. The gene calls are TRBV29-1 and TRBJ2-3, with 7 bases lining up with TRBD1. With 6 bases clipped from V and 1 base from J, the junction kept 4 bases outside the gene matches. This CDR3 is 13 amino acids long. Germline V gene lookup returns CDR1 SQVTM and CDR2 ANQGSEA. In DNA, the CDR3 is TGCAGCGTGCGACAGGGAGGCACAGATACGCAGTATTTT. Protein sequence: CSVRQGGTDTQYF.

The J gene is TRBJ2-1, the V gene TRBV2, with 8 nucleotides matching TRBD2. Looked up from germline, CDR1 is SNHLY and CDR2 is FYNNEI. The CDR3 spans 13 residues. V shed 5 bases and J 9 bases; nucleotides not matched to a gene: 6. Written as DNA, the CDR3 is TGTGCCAGCAGTAGCGGGAGTAAGAGTGAGCAGTTCTTC. This codes for CASSSGSKSEQFF. The entire variable domain, with the rest obtained from reference TRBV2 and TRBJ2-1, is as follows: EPEVTQTPSHQVTQMGQEVILRCVPISNHLYFYWYRQILGQKVEFLVSFYNNEISEKSEIFDDQFSVERPDGSNFTLKIRSTKLEDSAMYFCASSSGSKSEQFFGPGTRLTVL.

This rearrangement joins TRBV4-1 to TRBJ2-3, with 7 bases that match TRBD1. Germline CDR1 reads MGHRA; CDR2 reads YSYEKL. This CDR3 has 13 amino acids. V lost 4 bases to trimming and J lost 3 bases; unmatched junction nucleotides: 1. Written as DNA, the CDR3 is TGCGCCAGCAGCCCGGACAGGACAGATACGCAGTATTTT. This sequence encodes CASSPDRTDTQYF.

The chain employs TRBV18 and TRBJ2-5; D gene ambiguous. CDR1 and CDR2 (germline): KGHSH, LQKENI. Trimming removed 0 bases at V and 1 base at J, with 3 bases between. This CDR3 has 13 amino acids. CDR3 protein: CASSPPAQETQYF. The CDR3 DNA follows: TGTGCCAGCTCACCACCAGCCCAAGAGACCCAGTACTTC.

This clone was recorded only once. The chain couples TRBV7-9 to TRBJ1-2, with a possible D match to TRBD1 (5 bases). The germline gives CDR1 SEHNR, CDR2 FQNEAQ (reference sequence). The germline V and J ends were trimmed by 1 base and 2 bases, with 8 bases remaining between them. There are 14 residues in the CDR3. The CDR3 protein is CASSLEWGNYGYTF. The DNA of the CDR3 is TGTGCCAGCAGCTTAGAATGGGGGAACTATGGCTACACCTTC. Based on the CDR3 plus reference TRBV7-9 and TRBJ1-2, the full variable domain is DTGVSQNPRHKITKRGQNVTFRCDPISEHNRLYWYRQTLGQGPEFLTYFQNEAQLEKSRLLSDRFSAERPKGSFSTLEIQRTEQGDSAMYLCASSLEWGNYGYTFGSGTRLTVV.

V gene TRBV5-3 combines with J gene TRBJ2-5; D not resolved. TRBV5-3 is placed among ORFs of uncertain function. Trimming left V 8 bases short and J 5 bases short, with 10 bases between. This CDR3 is built from 11 residues. DNA for the CDR3: TGTGCCAGTGGAAGGACGGAGACCCAGTACTTC. It is translated as CASGRTETQYF.

The rearrangement links TRBV6-6 to TRBJ2-1; 7 nucleotides agree with TRBD2. The germline CDR1 and CDR2 sequences are MNHNY and SVGAGI (reference sequence). Losses at the gene ends were 5 bases for V and 5 bases for J; bases not matched to a gene: 3. The CDR3 runs 13 residues. CDR3 coding DNA: TGTGCCAGCAGTCGGACTAGAAACAATGAGCAGTTCTTC. Translation gives CASSRTRNNEQFF.

The V gene is TRBV6-5, the J gene TRBJ2-5; the D gene is possibly TRBD2 (7 bases). The germline CDR1 and CDR2 sequences are MNHEY and SVGAGI. Trimming cost V 10 bases and J 1 base, with 19 bases left between them. This CDR3 region has 15 residues. This chain's CDR3 is CAKKKGGRPQETQYF. The CDR3 DNA reads as TGTGCCAAAAAGAAGGGGGGGAGGCCCCAAGAGACCCAGTACTTC.

Of note for this clone: Other DNA sequences in this sample translate to the same CDR3. The J gene is TRBJ2-1, the V gene TRBV7-2; 8 positions agree with TRBD2. Germline lookup yields CDR1 SGHTA and CDR2 FQGNSA. The CDR3 contains 15 residues. The V segment lost 1 base and the J segment 4 bases; nucleotides outside the gene matches: 3. This CDR3 reads CASSLGTSSYNEQFF. In DNA, the CDR3 is TGTGCCAGCAGCTTAGGGACTAGCAGTTACAATGAGCAGTTCTTC. The complete variable domain, with remaining parts taken from reference TRBV7-2 and TRBJ2-1, reads GAGVSQSPSNKVTEKGKDVELRCDPISGHTALYWYRQSLGQGLEFLIYFQGNSAPDKSGLPSDRFSAERTGGSVSTLTIQRTQQEDSAVYLCASSLGTSSYNEQFFGPGTRLTVL.

The chain couples TRBV5-4 to TRBJ2-4; 7 bases agree with TRBD2. The CDR3 runs 12 residues. The junction had 3 bases not matched to a gene; V was cut back by 5 bases and J by 7 bases. Germline values: CDR1 SGHNT, CDR2 YYREEE (reference sequence). Here the CDR3 DNA reads TGTGCCAGCAGTCGGGACTACAACATTCAGTACTTC. This gives the protein CASSRDYNIQYF.

V and J are TRBV2 and TRBJ2-6; weak D call: TRBD2 (6 bases). Germline lookup yields CDR1 SNHLY and CDR2 FYNNEI. The CDR3 is 17 residues long. V was pared by 8 bases and J by 3 bases, with 20 bases between. The DNA of the CDR3 is TGTGCCAGCGGTGTGGGACTGGTCGTGTTTGGGGCCAACGTCCTGACTTTC. This sequence encodes CASGVGLVVFGANVLTF.

This clone has just a few counts. This chain joins TRBV19 and TRBJ2-1, with D uncertain. The germline V and J ends were trimmed by 4 bases and 8 bases, with 21 bases remaining between them. The CDR3 is 16 amino acids. Germline-derived CDR1 and CDR2 are LNHDA and SQIVND (reference sequence). CDR3 coding DNA: TGTGCCAGTAGTAGGCAGGTGGTACGGGCTGACGATGAGCAGTTCTTC. Translation: CASSRQVVRADDEQFF.

V is TRBV11-2 and J is TRBJ2-1; TRBD2 matches 7 bases. J lost 7 bases, V lost 2 bases, and 14 bases had no gene match. CDR1 is SGHAT and CDR2 is FQNNGV in the germline V gene. The CDR3 contains 17 residues. CDR3: CASSLNLSGAGMNEQFF. CDR3 bases: TGTGCCAGCAGCTTAAATCTAAGCGGGGCGGGAATGAATGAGCAGTTCTTC.

The chain links TRBV10-2 to TRBJ1-5, with D maybe TRBD1 (5 bases). Trimming cost V 0 bases and J 7 bases, with 10 bases left between them. Germline CDR1 reads WSHSY; CDR2 reads SAAADI. The CDR3 sequence is 14 residues long. The CDR3 DNA reads TGCGCCAGCAGTGAGTCGCGGGGACGACAGCCCCAGCATTTT. Protein: CASSESRGRQPQHF.

The chain carries TRBV15 and TRBJ2-3; 14 positions agree with TRBD2. Germline V gives CDR1 LNHNV, CDR2 YYDKDF (reference sequence). V lost 0 bases, J lost 4 bases, and 9 bases stayed unmatched. The CDR3 is 19 amino acids. Written as DNA, the CDR3 is TGTGCCACCAGCAGAGATCGGGGGACTAGCGGGGGTTGGGCAGATACGCAGTATTTT. Translated, it gives CATSRDRGTSGGWADTQYF.

A remark on this clone: A much larger clone is a single base away; this may be a read error. The sample holds other DNA sequences that translate to the same CDR3. The CDR3 loop is CASSLAGGPYEQYF. The CDR3 coding sequence is TGTGCCAGCAGCCTTGCGGGAGGCCCCTACGAGCAGTACTTC. The chain couples TRBV7-8 to TRBJ2-7, with 8 bases that match TRBD2. CDR3 length: 14 amino acids. In germline, CDR1 is SGHVS, CDR2 FQNEAQ. With 5 bases clipped from V and 2 bases from J, the junction kept 5 bases outside the gene matches.

V and J are TRBV29-1 and TRBJ1-6; D uncertain. Germline values: CDR1 SQVTM, CDR2 ANQGSEA. With 5 bases removed from V and 9 bases from J, the gap between germline ends came to 14 bases. The CDR3 runs 13 residues. CDR3 sequence (DNA): TGCAGCGTTAGGGATTTCGAAGGTTCACCCCTCCACTTT. Translation: CSVRDFEGSPLHF.

The J gene is TRBJ1-3, the V gene TRBV7-9; D is unresolved. V was cut by 2 bases and J by 0 bases, with 8 bases left in between. Germline V gives CDR1 SEHNR, CDR2 FQNEAQ (reference sequence). This CDR3 comprises 15 residues. CDR3 protein: CASSLHAGSGNTIYF. The CDR3 nucleotides are TGTGCCAGCAGCTTACATGCAGGCTCTGGAAACACCATATATTTT.

This clone was seen only a few times. The chain recombines TRBV10-1 with TRBJ1-5; D remains unclear. Looked up from germline, CDR1 is WNHNN and CDR2 is SYGVQD (reference sequence). Trimming shortened V by 2 bases and J by 2 bases, and 4 bases separated the two germline ends. The CDR3 is 13 residues long. The CDR3: CASSEPRNQPQHF. The CDR3 DNA sequence: TGCGCCAGCAGTGAGCCCCGCAATCAGCCCCAGCATTTT.

Worth noting for this clone: A far larger clone is one base from this, pointing to a likely read error. This chain connects TRBV19 to TRBJ1-1; 9 nucleotides agree with TRBD1. V shed 7 bases, J shed 5 bases, and the junction held 14 bases outside the gene matches. The V gene's germline CDR1 is LNHDA and CDR2 SQIVND (reference sequence). The CDR3 length is 16 residues. The CDR3 nucleotides read TGTGCCAGTAACCCCACGGACCCGGGACAGGGAACTGAAGCTTTCTTT. Its translation: CASNPTDPGQGTEAFF.